This T cell receptor (beta chain) was obtained from a study of blood T cell repertoires in COVID-19. This table comes from immunoSEQ multiplex PCR, and its TCRdb copy is limited to in-frame clones, with some not included. The data show more than 300,000 clones, about nine tenths seen once. Germline loops: CDR1 MNHEY, CDR2 SVGAGI. The length of the CDR3 is 13 residues. V lost 5 bases and J lost 2, with 9 bases in between. The receptor was derived from a woman aged 70-85 years with COVID-19, enrolled during active disease. The V call is TRBV6-5, the J call TRBJ1-2; TRBD1 is a possible D gene (6 bases). Sequencing was performed on peripheral blood. In DNA form, the CDR3 reads TGTGCCAGCAGTAGGGACAACAACTATGGCTACACCTTC. It is translated as CASSRDNNYGYTF.